What follows are 24 T cell receptor beta chains derived from one specimen sequenced in a study of blood T cell repertoires in COVID-19. The table came from immunoSEQ multiplex PCR; TCRdb's copy has only in-frame clones and leaves some out. The sample has roughly 200,000 clones, around three quarters seen once. Material: peripheral blood. These receptors all stem from a woman in her 70s with acute or convalescent COVID-19.

CDR3 coding DNA: TGTGCCAGCAGCTTAGGGTTGGGACAGGGTGGAAAACTGTTTTTT. Translating it yields CASSLGLGQGGKLFF. The V and J genes are TRBV7-9 and TRBJ1-4; TRBD1 aligns across 9 bases. This CDR3 has 15 residues. V lost 1 base to trimming and J lost 10 bases; unmatched junction nucleotides: 7. Germline values: CDR1 SEHNR, CDR2 FQNEAQ (reference sequence). The complete variable domain, with remaining parts taken from reference TRBV7-9 and TRBJ1-4, reads DTGVSQNPRHKITKRGQNVTFRCDPISEHNRLYWYRQTLGQGPEFLTYFQNEAQLEKSRLLSDRFSAERPKGSFSTLEIQRTEQGDSAMYLCASSLGLGQGGKLFFGSGTQLSVL.

V gene TRBV2 combines with J gene TRBJ2-7; D remains unclear. The CDR3 loop spans 13 amino acids. Germline values: CDR1 SNHLY, CDR2 FYNNEI. V was trimmed by 2 bases and J by 2 bases, leaving 7 bases between them. The CDR3 here is CASSELRAYEQYF. For the CDR3, the DNA is TGTGCCAGCAGTGAACTCCGGGCCTACGAGCAGTACTTC.

For this clone: Different DNA sequences within this sample yield the same CDR3. The J gene is TRBJ1-2, the V gene TRBV12-3 or TRBV12-4; 7 nucleotides agree with TRBD1. The CDR3 is 13 amino acids. J lost 3 bases, V lost 3 bases, and 1 base had no gene match. The CDR3: CASSFQGDYGYTF. The CDR3 DNA follows: TGTGCCAGCAGTTTCCAGGGGGACTATGGCTACACCTTC.

The chain is built from TRBV9 and TRBJ1-1; no clear D. Trimming removed 0 bases from V and 5 bases from J, with 8 bases in between. CDR1 and CDR2 from the germline V gene are SGDLS and YYNGEE. This CDR3 region has 13 residues. CDR3 sequence (DNA): TGTGCCAGCAGCGTAGAACCGGGTACTGAAGCTTTCTTT. Amino acid sequence: CASSVEPGTEAFF.

This rearrangement joins TRBV5-5 to TRBJ2-1; 12 bases agree with TRBD2. Germline trimming cut 4 bases from V and 5 bases from J; bases unmatched to any gene: 4. CDR1 is SGHKS and CDR2 is YYEKEE in the germline V gene (reference sequence). This CDR3 spans 15 amino acids. CDR3 amino acids: CASSLSSGRDNEQFF. CDR3 in DNA: TGTGCCAGCAGCCTTTCTAGCGGGAGGGACAATGAGCAGTTCTTC.

This clone was seen a single time. The rearrangement uses TRBV10-3 and TRBJ2-2, with TRBD2 as a possible D gene (6 bases). Germline V gene sequence: CDR1 ENHRY, CDR2 SYGVKD. The CDR3 is 16 residues long. V lost 0 bases, J lost 6 bases, and 14 bases lay in between. The chain's CDR3 is CAISESAGLIAGELFF. DNA for the CDR3: TGTGCCATCAGTGAGTCAGCGGGTTTGATAGCCGGGGAGCTGTTTTTT.

This clone was detected a few times. The J gene is TRBJ2-1, the V gene TRBV11-1, with D unresolved. Trimming left V 1 base short and J 9 bases short, with 7 bases between. Germline V gene data show CDR1 as SGHAT and CDR2 as FQDESV (reference sequence). The CDR3 has 12 amino acids. CDR3 bases: TGTGCCAGCAGCTTAGGGAGAGGTGAGCAGTTCTTC. Protein: CASSLGRGEQFF.

The CDR3 DNA is TGCAGCGTTGAAACCGCTTTCGGGGATGGCTACACCTTC. This translates into CSVETAFGDGYTF. This chain uses TRBV29-1 with TRBJ1-2, with D uncertain. Trimming removed 2 bases at V and 6 bases at J, with 13 bases between. This CDR3 spans 13 amino acids. Looked up from germline, CDR1 is SQVTM and CDR2 is ANQGSEA.

The CDR3 reads CASSLAQHHGETQYF. CDR3 coding DNA: TGTGCCAGCAGCTTAGCGCAACACCACGGGGAGACCCAGTACTTC. The chain recombines TRBV7-7 with TRBJ2-5; D is unresolved. V lost 0 bases and J lost 5, with 13 bases in between. The CDR3 loop spans 15 amino acids. Germline loops: CDR1 SSHAT, CDR2 FNYEAQ (reference sequence).

The count of this clone is one. The chain couples TRBV7-9 to TRBJ2-1; tentatively, D is TRBD2 (6 bases). Per the germline V gene, CDR1 is SEHNR and CDR2 is FQNEAQ (reference sequence). The CDR3 sequence is 15 residues long. Trimming shortened V by 4 bases and J by 12 bases, and 22 bases separated the two germline ends. The CDR3 reads CASSSPGLEGKGQFF. CDR3 nucleotides: TGTGCCAGCAGCTCCCCGGGACTGGAGGGGAAGGGGCAGTTCTTC.

As DNA, the CDR3 is TGCGCCAGCATGTCCGGGGATACGCAGTATTTT. It is translated as CASMSGDTQYF. This chain joins TRBV5-1 and TRBJ2-3; no definite D call. CDR1 and CDR2 from the germline V gene are SGHRS and YFSETQ. CDR3 length: 11 amino acids. V was cut by 6 bases and J by 6 bases, with 8 bases left in between.

The CDR3 sequence is CASSLATGPQETQYF. In nucleotides, the CDR3 is TGCGCCAGCAGCTTGGCGACAGGGCCCCAAGAGACCCAGTACTTC. The chain has TRBV5-1 and TRBJ2-5; 7 bases fit TRBD1. The CDR3 length is 15 residues. V shed 0 bases and J 1 base; nucleotides not matched to a gene: 3. Germline V gene sequence: CDR1 SGHRS, CDR2 YFSETQ.

The chain recombines TRBV5-1 with TRBJ2-7, with D possibly TRBD1 on 5 matching bases. Germline V lookup: CDR1 SGHRS, CDR2 YFSETQ. Trimming took 4 bases from V and 1 from J, leaving 9 bases between them. The CDR3 has 13 residues. The CDR3 loop reads CASSPGSSYEQYF. In DNA, the CDR3 is TGCGCCAGCAGCCCAGGGTCATCCTACGAGCAGTACTTC.

The chain couples TRBV2 to TRBJ2-7; 7 bases match TRBD2. V lost 3 bases, J lost 2 bases, and 7 bases stayed unmatched. Germline lookup yields CDR1 SNHLY and CDR2 FYNNEI. CDR3 length: 15 amino acids. CDR3 in amino acids: CASSEGGVLPYEQYF. The CDR3 region has the DNA TGTGCCAGCAGTGAGGGAGGGGTCCTCCCCTACGAGCAGTACTTC.

This clone was detected once. The chain couples TRBV2 to TRBJ1-3; 7 positions match TRBD1. This CDR3 has 15 amino acids. The germline V gene encodes CDR1 SNHLY and CDR2 FYNNEI. J gave up 0 bases and V 4 bases, and 3 bases lay outside the gene matches. The chain's CDR3 is CASSGGQSSGNTIYF. CDR3 bases: TGTGCCAGCAGTGGGGGACAGAGCTCTGGAAACACCATATATTTT.

This chain uses TRBV6-1 with TRBJ2-7; 10 bases align to TRBD2. V lost 3 bases, J lost 3 bases, and 8 bases stayed unmatched. The CDR3 runs to 16 residues. Germline CDR1 reads MNHNS; CDR2 reads SASEGT. CDR3 region: CASSDRRTSGNYEQYF. The CDR3 coding sequence is TGTGCCAGCAGTGATCGGAGGACTAGCGGAAACTACGAGCAGTACTTC.

V gene TRBV28 combines with J gene TRBJ2-7, with D perhaps matching TRBD2 (5 bases). V was cut by 6 bases and J by 2 bases, with 8 bases left in between. Germline V lookup: CDR1 MDHEN, CDR2 SYDVKM. The CDR3 runs to 12 residues. The DNA of the CDR3 is TGTGCCAGCAGCCGGGGAACCTACGAGCAGTACTTC. Its translation: CASSRGTYEQYF.

The V call is TRBV7-2, the J call TRBJ1-6; D is possibly TRBD1 (6 bases). This CDR3 region has 18 residues. V lost 1 base to trimming and J lost 3 bases, with 16 bases between them. Germline V CDR1 and CDR2: SGHTA, FQGNSA. The CDR3 spells CASSLVGGAAYYNSPLHF. The CDR3 bases are TGTGCCAGCAGCTTAGTAGGGGGGGCAGCCTACTATAATTCACCCCTCCACTTT.

This clone has only one observation. This chain connects TRBV28 to TRBJ1-4; D is undetermined. CDR3 length: 14 amino acids. Germline loops: CDR1 MDHEN, CDR2 SYDVKM. The V gene lost 6 bases and the J gene lost 9 bases, with 17 bases spanning the gap. CDR3 residues: CASSNQDNEKKLFF. The CDR3 DNA reads TGTGCCAGCAGCAATCAGGATAATGAGAAAAAACTGTTTTTT.

The J gene is TRBJ2-3, the V gene TRBV29-1, with TRBD2 identical over 14 bases. Germline V gene data show CDR1 as SQVTM and CDR2 as ANQGSEA. This CDR3 has 14 amino acids. The V gene end was trimmed by 8 bases and the J gene end by 5 bases; junction bases not matched to a gene: 6. Written as DNA, the CDR3 is TGCAGCTTCCGACTAGCGGGAGGGCAAGATACGCAGTATTTT. Translated: CSFRLAGGQDTQYF.

The chain employs TRBV14 and TRBJ2-5, with a possible D match to TRBD1 (5 bases). Trimming cost V 3 bases and J 4 bases, with 18 bases left between them. Germline V CDR1 and CDR2: SGHDN, FVKESK. The CDR3 contains 16 residues. The CDR3 reads CASSQDQGTSAETQYF. The CDR3 DNA is TGTGCCAGCAGCCAGGACCAGGGCACCAGCGCAGAGACCCAGTACTTC. Full variable domain (missing parts from reference TRBV14 and TRBJ2-5): EAGVTQFPSHSVIEKGQTVTLRCDPISGHDNLYWYRRVMGKEIKFLLHFVKESKQDESGMPNNRFLAERTGGTYSTLKVQPAELEDSGVYFCASSQDQGTSAETQYFGPGTRLLVL.

The chain uses TRBV18 and TRBJ2-4; 12 positions match TRBD1. Looked up from germline, CDR1 is KGHSH and CDR2 is LQKENI. CDR3 size: 16 residues. V trimming: 1 base; J trimming: 8 bases; junction bases outside the gene matches: 6. The CDR3 sequence is CASSPLGTGGKDIQYF. The DNA of the CDR3 is TGTGCCAGCTCACCACTGGGGACAGGGGGCAAGGACATTCAGTACTTC.

The chain uses TRBV24-1 and TRBJ2-2; maybe TRBD2 (7 bases). Germline lookup yields CDR1 KGHDR and CDR2 SFDVKD. The CDR3 contains 18 residues. The V end was cut by 4 bases, the J end by 6 bases, with 23 bases between. CDR3: CATSDPAREGGYSGELFF. In DNA, the CDR3 is TGTGCCACCAGTGACCCCGCCAGGGAGGGGGGATACTCCGGGGAGCTGTTTTTT.

The chain combines TRBV5-1 with TRBJ1-1, with TRBD1 as a possible D gene (5 bases). From germline, CDR1 is SGHRS and CDR2 YFSETQ. V gave up 3 bases and J gave up 1 base, with 13 bases separating them. This CDR3 is 15 amino acids long. CDR3 loop: CASSSQVTANTEAFF. The CDR3 DNA is TGCGCCAGCAGCTCCCAAGTGACAGCGAACACTGAAGCTTTCTTT. Together with reference TRBV5-1 and TRBJ1-1, the CDR3 gives the full variable domain: KAGVTQTPRYLIKTRGQQVTLSCSPISGHRSVSWYQQTPGQGLQFLFEYFSETQRNKGNFPGRFSGRQFSNSRSEMNVSTLELGDSALYLCASSSQVTANTEAFFGQGTRLTVV.